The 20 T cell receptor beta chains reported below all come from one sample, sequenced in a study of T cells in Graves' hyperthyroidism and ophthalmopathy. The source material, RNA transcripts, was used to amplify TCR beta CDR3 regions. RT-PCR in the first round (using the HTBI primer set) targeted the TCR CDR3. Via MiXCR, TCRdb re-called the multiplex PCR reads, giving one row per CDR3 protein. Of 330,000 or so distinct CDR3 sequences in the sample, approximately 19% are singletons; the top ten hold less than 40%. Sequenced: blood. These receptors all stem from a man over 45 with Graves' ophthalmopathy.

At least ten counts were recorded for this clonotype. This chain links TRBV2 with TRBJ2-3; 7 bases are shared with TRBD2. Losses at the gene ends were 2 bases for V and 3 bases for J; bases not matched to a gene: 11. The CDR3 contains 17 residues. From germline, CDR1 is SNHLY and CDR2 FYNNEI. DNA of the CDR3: TGTGCCAGCAGTGAAATCTTGATGGCGGGAGTTACAGATACGCAGTATTTT. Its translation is CASSEILMAGVTDTQYF.

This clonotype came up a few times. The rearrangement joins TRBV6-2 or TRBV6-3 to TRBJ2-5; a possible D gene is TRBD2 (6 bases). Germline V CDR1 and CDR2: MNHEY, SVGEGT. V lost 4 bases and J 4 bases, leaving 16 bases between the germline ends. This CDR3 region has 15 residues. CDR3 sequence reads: CASSFRGGRRETQYF. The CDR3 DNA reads TGTGCCAGCAGTTTCAGAGGAGGGAGACGAGAGACCCAGTACTTC.

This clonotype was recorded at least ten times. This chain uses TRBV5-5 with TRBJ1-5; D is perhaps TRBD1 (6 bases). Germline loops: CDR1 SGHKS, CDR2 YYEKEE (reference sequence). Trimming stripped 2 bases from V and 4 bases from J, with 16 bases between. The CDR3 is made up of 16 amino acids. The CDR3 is CASSFLDSWGNQPQHF. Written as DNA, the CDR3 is TGTGCCAGCAGCTTCCTGGACAGCTGGGGGAATCAGCCCCAGCATTTT. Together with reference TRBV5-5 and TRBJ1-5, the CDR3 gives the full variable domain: DAGVTQSPTHLIKTRGQQVTLRCSPISGHKSVSWYQQVLGQGPQFIFQYYEKEERGRGNFPDRFSARQFPNYSSELNVNALLLGDSALYLCASSFLDSWGNQPQHFGDGTRLSIL.

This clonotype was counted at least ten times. The CDR3 sequence is CASSLAGTSGGNEQFF. CDR3 DNA sequence: TGTGCCAGCAGCTTAGCCGGGACTAGCGGGGGGAATGAGCAGTTCTTC. The rearrangement uses TRBV7-9 and TRBJ2-1; 15 nucleotides line up with TRBD2. CDR3 length equals 16 residues. V lost 0 bases, J lost 7 bases, and 1 base stayed unmatched. CDR1 and CDR2 from the germline V gene are SEHNR and FQNEAQ (reference sequence).

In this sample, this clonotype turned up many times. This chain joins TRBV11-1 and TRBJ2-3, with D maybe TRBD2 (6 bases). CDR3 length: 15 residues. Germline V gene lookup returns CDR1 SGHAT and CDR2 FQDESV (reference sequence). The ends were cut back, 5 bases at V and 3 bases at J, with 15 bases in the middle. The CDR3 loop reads CASSTRLGGTDTQYF. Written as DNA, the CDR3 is TGTGCCAGCAGCACACGACTAGGAGGGACAGATACGCAGTATTTT.

CDR3 loop: CASSASLINEQFF. In DNA form, the CDR3 reads TGTGCCAGCAGCGCCAGCCTGATCAATGAGCAGTTCTTC. This rearrangement joins TRBV7-2 to TRBJ2-1; D gene ambiguous. The CDR3 totals 13 residues. V lost 5 bases and J 6 bases, leaving 11 bases between the germline ends. Germline CDR1 SGHTA, CDR2 FQGNSA.

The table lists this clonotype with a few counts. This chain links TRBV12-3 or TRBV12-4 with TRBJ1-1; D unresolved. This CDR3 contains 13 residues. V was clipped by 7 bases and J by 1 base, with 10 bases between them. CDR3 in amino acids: CASTAQSNTEAFF. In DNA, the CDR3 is TGTGCCAGCACCGCCCAGTCGAACACTGAAGCTTTCTTT.

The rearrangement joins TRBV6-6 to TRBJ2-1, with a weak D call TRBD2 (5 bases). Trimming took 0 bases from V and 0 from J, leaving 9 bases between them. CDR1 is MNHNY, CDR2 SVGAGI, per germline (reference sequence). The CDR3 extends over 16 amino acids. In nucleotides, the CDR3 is TGTGCCAGCAGTTACTCGGACTTCAGCTCCTACAATGAGCAGTTCTTC. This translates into CASSYSDFSSYNEQFF.

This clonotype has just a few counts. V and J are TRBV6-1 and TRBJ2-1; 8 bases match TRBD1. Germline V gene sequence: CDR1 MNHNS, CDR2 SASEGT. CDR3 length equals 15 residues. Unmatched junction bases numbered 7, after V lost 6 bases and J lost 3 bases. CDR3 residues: CASRAHTGGYNEQFF. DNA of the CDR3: TGTGCCAGCAGGGCCCACACAGGGGGCTACAATGAGCAGTTCTTC.

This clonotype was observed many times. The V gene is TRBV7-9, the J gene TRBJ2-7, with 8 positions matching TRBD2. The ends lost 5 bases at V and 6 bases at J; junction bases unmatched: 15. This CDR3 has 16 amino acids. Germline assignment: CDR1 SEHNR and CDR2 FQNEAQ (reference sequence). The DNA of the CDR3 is TGTGCCAGCAGCCTTCGGAGGAGCGGGAGCGTCGGCGAGCAGTACTTC. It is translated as CASSLRRSGSVGEQYF.

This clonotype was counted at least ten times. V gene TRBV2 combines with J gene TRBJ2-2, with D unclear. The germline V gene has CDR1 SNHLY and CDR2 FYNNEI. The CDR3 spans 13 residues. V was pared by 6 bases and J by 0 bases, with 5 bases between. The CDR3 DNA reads TGTGCCAGCAGGTTAACGAACACCGGGGAGCTGTTTTTT. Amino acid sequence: CASRLTNTGELFF.

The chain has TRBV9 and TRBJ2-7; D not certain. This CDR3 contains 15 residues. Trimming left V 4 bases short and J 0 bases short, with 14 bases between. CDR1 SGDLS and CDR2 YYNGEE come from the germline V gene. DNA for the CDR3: TGTGCCAGCAGCCCCCGGACGGCTAACTCCTACGAGCAGTACTTC. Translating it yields CASSPRTANSYEQYF.

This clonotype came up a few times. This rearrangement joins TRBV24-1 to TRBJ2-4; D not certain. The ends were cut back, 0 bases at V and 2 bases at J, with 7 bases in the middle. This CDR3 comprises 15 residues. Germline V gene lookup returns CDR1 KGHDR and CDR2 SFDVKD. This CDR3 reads CATSDLRVTKNIQYF. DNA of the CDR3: TGTGCCACCAGTGATTTGAGGGTAACCAAAAACATTCAGTACTTC.

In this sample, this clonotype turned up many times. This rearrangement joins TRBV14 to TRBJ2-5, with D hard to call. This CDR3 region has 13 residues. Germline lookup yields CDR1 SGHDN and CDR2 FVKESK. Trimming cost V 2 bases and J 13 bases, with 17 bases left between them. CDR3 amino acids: CASSQSRAVGRYF. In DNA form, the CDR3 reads TGTGCCAGCAGCCAAAGCCGGGCGGTCGGAAGGTACTTC.

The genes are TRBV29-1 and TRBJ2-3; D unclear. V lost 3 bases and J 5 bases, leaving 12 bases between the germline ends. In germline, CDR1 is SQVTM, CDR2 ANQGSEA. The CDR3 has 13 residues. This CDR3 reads CSVEGTAGDTQYF. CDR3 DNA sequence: TGCAGCGTTGAGGGAACAGCAGGAGATACGCAGTATTTT.

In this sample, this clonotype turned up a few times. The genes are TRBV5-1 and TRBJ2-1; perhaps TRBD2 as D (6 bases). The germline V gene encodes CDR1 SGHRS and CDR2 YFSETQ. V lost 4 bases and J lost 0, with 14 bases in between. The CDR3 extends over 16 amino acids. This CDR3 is CASSSTGGTSYNEQFF. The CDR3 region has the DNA TGCGCCAGCAGCAGTACTGGGGGGACCTCCTACAATGAGCAGTTCTTC.

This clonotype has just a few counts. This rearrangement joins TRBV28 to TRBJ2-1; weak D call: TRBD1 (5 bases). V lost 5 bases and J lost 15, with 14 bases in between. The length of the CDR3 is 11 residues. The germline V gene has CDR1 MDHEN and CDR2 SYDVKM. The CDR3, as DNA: TGTGCCAGCAGTCAACGGACACTTCTGTTCTTC. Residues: CASSQRTLLFF.

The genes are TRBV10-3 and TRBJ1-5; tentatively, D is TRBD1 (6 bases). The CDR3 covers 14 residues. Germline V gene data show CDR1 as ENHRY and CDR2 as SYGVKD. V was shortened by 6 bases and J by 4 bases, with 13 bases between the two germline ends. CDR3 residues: CAIRGGGPNQPQHF. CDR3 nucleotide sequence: TGTGCCATCAGAGGAGGGGGACCGAATCAGCCCCAGCATTTT.

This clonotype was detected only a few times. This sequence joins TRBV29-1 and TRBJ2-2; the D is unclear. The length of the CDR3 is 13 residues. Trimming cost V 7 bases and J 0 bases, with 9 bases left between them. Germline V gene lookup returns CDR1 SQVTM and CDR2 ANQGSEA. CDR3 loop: CSGEQSNTGELFF. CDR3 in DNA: TGCAGCGGTGAGCAATCGAACACCGGGGAGCTGTTTTTT.

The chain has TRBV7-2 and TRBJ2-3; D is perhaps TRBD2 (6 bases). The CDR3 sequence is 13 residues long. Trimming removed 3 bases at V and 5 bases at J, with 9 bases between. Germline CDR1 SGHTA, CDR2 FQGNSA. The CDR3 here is CASSFDGGDTQYF. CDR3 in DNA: TGTGCCAGCAGCTTCGACGGGGGAGATACGCAGTATTTT.